The rows below give T cell receptor beta chains drawn from one sample of a study of T-cell memory formation after mild COVID-19. MiXCR was run by TCRdb on the 5' RACE reads, yielding one entry per CDR3 protein. The sample consists of approximately 440,000 distinct CDR3 sequences, 15% to 25% of them appearing once. Source material: PBMCs or a T cell subset sorted from them (not recorded which). The receptors stem from an adult woman who had mild COVID-19 (a few samples of this study predate the infection). Cell type and time point are not known. Both conserved end residues are part of each CDR3. D genes are given only for firm matches. Not all rows give a size; the values are once, few, many and, for expanded clones, a class.

TRBV6-6,few,NA,TRBJ1-6,17,TGTGCCAGCAGTTACTCGAGCCCCGGAGCCCATAATTCACCCCTCCACTTT,CASSYSSPGAHNSPLHF
TRBV12-3/TRBV12-4,NA,NA,TRBJ2-3,14,TGTGCCAGCAGTCCTCGGATGAGCACAGATACGCAGTATTTT,CASSPRMSTDTQYF
TRBV12-3/TRBV12-4,NA,TRBD2,TRBJ2-1,17,TGTGCCAGCAGTTTAGGAGGACTAGCGGGAGGGTGGAATGAGCAGTTCTTC,CASSLGGLAGGWNEQFF
TRBV7-9,few,NA,TRBJ2-1,17,TGTGCCAGCACCACCGGTGAGGCGGGGAGCTCCTACAATGAGCAGTTCTTC,CASTTGEAGSSYNEQFF
TRBV20-1,NA,NA,TRBJ1-2,13,TGCAGTGCTAGAGATAGAAGGAGCTATGGCTACACCTTC,CSARDRRSYGYTF
TRBV2,few,NA,TRBJ2-7,13,TGTGCCAGCAGGCAGGGGTGGCTCTACGAGCAGTACTTC,CASRQGWLYEQYF
TRBV20-1,few,TRBD2,TRBJ2-7,13,TGCAGTGCGACTAGCGGGGGGAACTACGAGCAGTACTTC,CSATSGGNYEQYF
TRBV29-1,NA,TRBD1,TRBJ2-1,11,TGCGTGGGACAGTATAACAATGAGCAGTTCTTC,CVGQYNNEQFF
TRBV5-6,NA,TRBD2,TRBJ2-7,16,TGTGCCAGCAGCTTGGGGCCAGCGGGGGGATCCTACGAGCAGTACTTC,CASSLGPAGGSYEQYF
TRBV7-9,few,NA,TRBJ1-3,12,TGTGCCAGCAGCCAACAGGGAAACACCATATATTTT,CASSQQGNTIYF
TRBV9,NA,NA,TRBJ2-1,17,TGTGCCAGCAGCGCCCAGCAGGGACATGATGGTTACAATGAGCAGTTCTTC,CASSAQQGHDGYNEQFF
TRBV11-1,NA,NA,TRBJ1-2,13,TGTGCCAGCAGCACGGGGGGGGACTATGGCTACACCTTC,CASSTGGDYGYTF
TRBV6-1,NA,TRBD2,TRBJ2-7,11,TGTGCCAGCAGTGGCGGCGGGGGGGCCCGCTTC,CASSGGGGARF
TRBV5-8,once,NA,TRBJ1-4,15,TGTGCCAGCAGCCCCCGGGGGGCCTACGGCGAAAAACTGTTTTTT,CASSPRGAYGEKLFF
TRBV20-1,NA,NA,TRBJ1-2,14,TGCAGTGCTAGAGAGACCGAAGAATTCTATGGCTACACCTTC,CSARETEEFYGYTF